The count of the clone carrying this T cell receptor beta chain is one. Its antigen is not identified. With V trimmed by 0 bases and J by 10 bases, 7 bases remained unmatched. Per germline, CDR1 ENHRY and CDR2 SYGVKD. The CDR3 is made up of 16 amino acids. This sample is part of a study of cytomegalovirus exposure and HLA in healthy donors. PCR employed 60 Vbeta and 13 Jbeta primers. Measured with immunoSEQ multiplex PCR; TCRdb has only the in-frame clones, and not every one. The sample lists about 180,000 clones; around 84% were seen once. Study-wide results and limits: TCR beta V- and J-gene trimming, according to a later analysis, was linked to a missense DCLRE1C variant.

The source is a girl aged 2 to 10 in good health and CMV-seropositive. Input material: PBMCs. V usage is TRBV10-3 and J usage is TRBJ1-6, with 9 bases fitting TRBD1. Here the CDR3 reads CAISESGQGGKSPLHF. The CDR3 bases are TGTGCCATCAGTGAGTCGGGACAGGGAGGAAAATCACCCCTCCACTTT.